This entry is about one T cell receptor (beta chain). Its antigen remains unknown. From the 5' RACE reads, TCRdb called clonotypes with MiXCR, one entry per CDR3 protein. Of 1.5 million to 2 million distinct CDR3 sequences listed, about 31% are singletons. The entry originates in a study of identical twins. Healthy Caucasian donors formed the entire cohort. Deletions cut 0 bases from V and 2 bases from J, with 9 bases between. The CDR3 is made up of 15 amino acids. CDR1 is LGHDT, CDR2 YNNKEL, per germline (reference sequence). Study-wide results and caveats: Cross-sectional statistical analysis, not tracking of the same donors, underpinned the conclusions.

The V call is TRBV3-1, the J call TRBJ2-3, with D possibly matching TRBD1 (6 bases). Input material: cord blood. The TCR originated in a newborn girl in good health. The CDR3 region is CASSQDRGYTDTQYF. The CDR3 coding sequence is TGTGCCAGCAGCCAAGACAGGGGATACACAGATACGCAGTATTTT.